Listed below are T cell receptor beta chains from one sample, sequenced in a study of graft-versus-host responses after intestinal transplantation. TCRdb's copy holds only in-frame clones and misses some; the assay was immunoSEQ multiplex PCR. The sample lists about 20,000 clones, approximately 86% occurring once. Here the sequenced sample was bone marrow, taken approximately 120 days after transplant. The receptors were gathered from a human patient who received an intestinal transplant, so some T cells may come from the graft donor. Each CDR3 is given with its conserved first and last residue. The D gene is left open where the match is weak. A row's size may be missing; if present it is once, few, many or a size class.

cdr3_length d_call j_call v_call clone_size cdr3_nt cdr3_aa
20 . TRBJ1-5 TRBV30 . TGTGCCTGGAGTCCACCGTATTGGGCTTCACGGAATACTTTCAATCAGCCCCAGCATTTT CAWSPPYWASRNTFNQPQHF
15 . TRBJ2-7 TRBV2 . TGTGCCAGCAGTGAAAACACAGGCCGCTCCTACGAGCAGTACTTC CASSENTGRSYEQYF
16 . TRBJ1-3 TRBV28 . TGTGCCAGCATCTCCGAAGGGGTTCTTCCTGGAAACACCATATATTTT CASISEGVLPGNTIYF
13 . TRBJ1-1 TRBV7-9 . TGTGCCAGCAGCTTAGAGGCGGGGACTGAAGCTTTCTTT CASSLEAGTEAFF
15 TRBD1 TRBJ2-7 TRBV11-2 . TGTGCCAGCAGCTTGCAGGGGGCTGGTAGTAACGAGCAGTACTTC CASSLQGAGSNEQYF
13 . TRBJ2-7 TRBV30 . TGTGCCTGGAGCCCCCGGAGGCAGGGGAGGCAGTACTTC CAWSPRRQGRQYF
17 TRBD1 TRBJ1-6 TRBV4-1 . TGCGCCAGCAGCCAAGACCACAGGGGTATGGATAATTCACCCCTCCACTTT CASSQDHRGMDNSPLHF
14 . TRBJ2-5 TRBV6-6 . TGTGCCAGCAGCCGAGGGGGGGTCCGGGAGACCCAGTACTTC CASSRGGVRETQYF
12 . TRBJ1-2 TRBV29-1 . TGCAGCGTTATCTGGGGGCTGGATGGCTACACCTTC CSVIWGLDGYTF
14 . TRBJ2-3 TRBV4-1 . TGCGCCAGCAGCCAGTGGGGGTTGTCAGATACGCAGTATTTT CASSQWGLSDTQYF
13 TRBD1 TRBJ2-1 TRBV6-6 . TGTGCCAGCCAGAATGAAACAGGGGGCCTCAGGGTCTTC CASQNETGGLRVF
15 . TRBJ2-6 TRBV30 . TGTGCCTGGAGTGCTGGGGGCTCTGGGGCCAACGTCCTGACTTTC CAWSAGGSGANVLTF
14 . TRBJ2-5 TRBV11-2 . TGTGCCAGCAGCTCCCTGGAGTGGGGGGAGACCCAGTACTTC CASSSLEWGETQYF
14 TRBD2 TRBJ2-7 TRBV5-4 . TGTGCCAGCAGTTTGGGGACTAGCATCAACGAGCAGTACTTC CASSLGTSINEQYF
14 TRBD1 TRBJ1-2 TRBV9 . TGTGCCAGCAGCGTAGTAAGGGACAGGGATGGCTACACCTTC CASSVVRDRDGYTF
15 . TRBJ1-3 TRBV11-2 . TGTGCCAGCAGACTGGGGGTTTTCTCTGGAAACACCATATATTTT CASRLGVFSGNTIYF
15 TRBD1 TRBJ1-1 TRBV5-1 . TGCGCCAGCAGCTCGACAGGGGCGGAGAACACTGAAGCTTTCTTT CASSSTGAENTEAFF
16 TRBD2 TRBJ2-3 TRBV4-1 . TGCGCCAGCAGCCAAGTAGGACTAGCGGTCACAGATACGCAGTATTTT CASSQVGLAVTDTQYF
18 . TRBJ1-2 TRBV5-1 once TGCGCCAGCAGCTTACCAGGAGTAACAACAGGGTCAAGGGATGGCTACACCTTC CASSLPGVTTGSRDGYTF
15 TRBD2 TRBJ2-1 TRBV7-9 . TGTGCCAGCAGCTTAACGGGAGGAAATCACAATGAGCAGTTCTTC CASSLTGGNHNEQFF
13 . TRBJ2-3 TRBV19 . TGTGCCAGTAGTATTCAAGGGGCAGATACGCAGTATTTT CASSIQGADTQYF
11 . TRBJ2-5 TRBV30 . TGTGCCTGGTCAGACATACGGATACAGTACTTC CAWSDIRIQYF
16 . TRBJ2-7 TRBV15 . TGTGCCACCAGCAGAGATCATACGGGGGGCGGCTACGAGCAGTACTTC CATSRDHTGGGYEQYF
15 TRBD2 TRBJ2-7 TRBV6-1 . TGTGCCAGCGAGACTAGCGGGAGCTCTCCCCACGAGCAGTACTTC CASETSGSSPHEQYF
14 TRBD1 TRBJ1-1 TRBV29-1 once TGCAGCGCCTCGTGGGGGACAGGGGACACTGAAGCTTTCTTT CSASWGTGDTEAFF
13 . TRBJ1-5 TRBV28 . TGTGCCAGCAGCCAGGGGCGCGATCAGCCCCAGCATTTT CASSQGRDQPQHF
13 . TRBJ1-2 TRBV5-1 . TGCGCCAGCAGCCAGGGAGCCAACTATGGCTACACCTTC CASSQGANYGYTF
11 . TRBJ1-4 TRBV6-5 . TGTGCCAGCAGGCGAAATGAAAAACTGTTTTTT CASRRNEKLFF
17 . TRBJ2-7 TRBV21-1 . TGTGCCAGCAGCATCCTTGCCAGGGCTAGCGGGTCCTACGAGCAGTACTTC CASSILARASGSYEQYF
15 TRBD1 TRBJ1-2 TRBV5-3 . TGTGCCAGCAGCCAGGACAGGGCGGGGAATAGTGGCTACACCTTC CASSQDRAGNSGYTF
13 TRBD1 TRBJ1-5 TRBV2 . TGTGCCAGCTCCTTGACAGGGGATCAGCCCCAGCATTTT CASSLTGDQPQHF
14 . TRBJ1-5 TRBV6-5 . TGTGCCAGCAGTCCCGATTGGAGCAATCAGCCCCAGCATTTT CASSPDWSNQPQHF
11 . TRBJ1-1 TRBV5-1 . TGCGCCAGCAGCCCTCAGATCGAAGCTTTCTTT CASSPQIEAFF
16 . TRBJ1-2 TRBV19 . TGTGCCAGTAGTATTGAATCTTCGGGACGATTATATGGCTACACCTTC CASSIESSGRLYGYTF
16 TRBD2 TRBJ2-5 TRBV19 . TGTGCCAGTAGCCCCGCCGGGACTAGCGGAGGGGAGACCCAGTACTTC CASSPAGTSGGETQYF
15 . TRBJ2-7 TRBV11-2 once TGTGCCAGCAGCGAACAGGGCAATCCCTCCTACGAGCAGTACTTC CASSEQGNPSYEQYF
13 . TRBJ2-7 TRBV6-5 . TGTGCCAGCAGTTCCTTCACAGGGACCGAGCAGTACTTC CASSSFTGTEQYF
14 TRBD2 TRBJ2-7 TRBV10-3 . TGTGCCATCAGTGAGTCGGGAGGGAATGAAGGGCAGTACTTC CAISESGGNEGQYF
16 . TRBJ1-2 TRBV25-1 . TGTGCCAGCAGTGAGGGGTCGGTCGGGGGACTCTATGGCTACACCTTC CASSEGSVGGLYGYTF
16 . TRBJ1-5 TRBV7-9 . TGTGCCAGCAGCTTGACTTTCCCCTGGCACGAGGAGCCCCAGCATTTT CASSLTFPWHEEPQHF
15 TRBD1 TRBJ2-4 TRBV11-2 . TGTGCCAGCAGCTTAGGGGGGACAGGGGGCGAGTCGAAGTACTTC CASSLGGTGGESKYF
13 . TRBJ1-3 TRBV29-1 . TGCAGCGTGTACGACAGCTCCGGAAACACCATATATTTT CSVYDSSGNTIYF
16 . TRBJ1-1 TRBV5-4 . TGTGCCAGCAGCTTGGAATGGGGCAGGGTGAACACTGAAGCTTTCTTT CASSLEWGRVNTEAFF
18 . TRBJ2-6 TRBV19 . TGTGCCAGTAGTATAGCAGAACCGGGGAGCTCTGGGGCCAACGTCCTGACTTTC CASSIAEPGSSGANVLTF
12 . TRBJ1-1 TRBV7-9 . TGTGCCAGCAGCTTAAGAGGCGCTGAAGCTTTCTTT CASSLRGAEAFF
11 . TRBJ2-7 TRBV19 . TGTGCCAGTAGTAACGTAAACGAGCAGTACTTC CASSNVNEQYF
12 . TRBJ1-1 TRBV11-2 . TGTGCCAGCAGCCCCGGCGGGAACCAAGCTTTCTTT CASSPGGNQAFF
12 . TRBJ2-7 TRBV4-1 . TGCGCCGGCAGCCAAGGAGGGAACGAGCAGTACTTC CAGSQGGNEQYF
16 TRBD2 TRBJ2-1 TRBV13 . TGTGCCAGCACCCCGATGGGACTAGCGGGAGTTGATGAGCAGTTCTTC CASTPMGLAGVDEQFF
15 . TRBJ2-7 TRBV18 . TGTGCCAGCTCACCATCCGGCAGATACTCCTACGAGCAGTACTTC CASSPSGRYSYEQYF
15 . TRBJ2-5 TRBV28 . TGTGCCAGCAGTTTAAGGGGGGACTCCCAAGAGACCCAGTACTTC CASSLRGDSQETQYF
12 . TRBJ2-5 TRBV5-6 . TGTGCCAGCAGCTTGTTAGGGACCGAGAGTTACTTC CASSLLGTESYF
14 . TRBJ2-5 TRBV7-8 . TGTGCCAGCAGCATCCGGGACTCCCCAGAGACCCAGTACTTC CASSIRDSPETQYF
12 TRBD2 TRBJ2-5 TRBV7-8 once TGTGCCACTGGGGCTGGCCGGGAGGCCCAGTACTTC CATGAGREAQYF